Sequencing of this TCR beta chain was carried out in a study of regulatory T cells in long-lasting Graves disease. Study-level findings and limits: Thyroid tissue went unstudied; only peripheral blood was examined. Among samples with persistent disease, TRBV28, TRBJ1-2 and TRBJ2-5 were favored.

This clonotype was seen many times. The antigen is not known. This CDR3 spans 16 amino acids. V gave up 4 bases and J gave up 3 bases; unmatched junction bases: 12. Germline V lookup: CDR1 SGHAT, CDR2 FQNNGV. According to the study, TCR beta libraries were built with iRepertoire HTBI primers and CDR3-region Arm-PCR. MiXCR, applied by TCRdb to the multiplex PCR reads, yields one record per CDR3 protein. The sample shows fewer than 450,000 distinct CDR3 sequences, around 20% of them seen only once. Time point meaning: persistent/refractory GD, antithyroid drugs over 5 years with positive TRAb. Extracted PBMC RNA gave rise to the TCR library. Recruitment took place at an endocrinology department in Xi'an, China.

The clonotype originates from a female donor with Graves disease. Sequencing used peripheral blood mononuclear cells (PBMCs), obtained when the disease was refractory, from a patient treated with antithyroid drugs. The J gene is TRBJ2-7, the V gene TRBV11-2; 7 positions agree with TRBD2. Written as DNA, the CDR3 is TGTGCCAGCAGCTCCAATAAGGGTGGACTAGTCTACGAGCAGTACTTC. Residues: CASSSNKGGLVYEQYF.